This T cell receptor (beta chain) was sequenced during a study of T cell responses to AZD1222 COVID-19 vaccine. Germline V gives CDR1 MNHEY, CDR2 SVGAGI. The CDR3 is 14 residues long. The ends were cut back, 8 bases at V and 4 bases at J, with 17 bases in the middle. Repertoires were generated with immunoSEQ multiplex PCR, while TCRdb's copy carries only in-frame clones and drops some. The sample carries nearly 90,000 clones, approximately 91% recorded once. Concerning this clone itself: Its antigen remains unknown.

Study observations and caveats: Once two AZD1222 doses were given, Spike-specific TCR breadth and depth went up. Most donors were white British and more were female, and clonal diversity was possibly underestimated. Seropositive at baseline were only six or seven AZD1222 recipients.

This TCR was sampled from an adult in good health. The chain has TRBV6-5 and TRBJ2-5; D remains unclear. The material was peripheral blood, obtained on day 0 of AZD1222 vaccination. The CDR3 DNA is TGTGCCAGCGTACCAAACGGGTTCCGAGAGACCCAGTACTTC. Protein: CASVPNGFRETQYF.